This T cell receptor beta chain was sequenced for a study of T cells in Graves' hyperthyroidism and ophthalmopathy. This clonotype was recorded at least ten times. One end of the junction varies from germline; a read error may be responsible. Germline V CDR1 and CDR2: SNHLY, FYNNEI. The CDR3 runs 13 residues. Amplification of TCR beta CDR3 regions was performed using RNA transcripts as template. Researchers ran a first-round RT-PCR on the TCR CDR3 using the HTBI primer set. TCRdb fed the multiplex PCR reads into MiXCR, producing one record per CDR3 protein. The table has around 620,000 distinct CDR3 sequences, approximately 44% seen once.

The chain employs TRBV2 and TRBJ2-5; 10 bases fit TRBD2. The TCR originated in an adult woman with Graves' disease, either hyperthyroidism or ophthalmopathy (not recorded which). The sequenced sample consisted of peripheral blood or thyroid tissue (not recorded which). The CDR3 spells CASSGGGQETQYF. CDR3 nucleotides: TGTGCTAGCAGCGGGGGGGGGCAAGAGACCCAGTACTTC. Variable domain in full (rest from reference TRBV2 and TRBJ2-5): EPEVTQTPSHQVTQMGQEVILRCVPISNHLYFYWYRQILGQKVEFLVSFYNNEISEKSEIFDDQFSVERPDGSNFTLKIRSTKLEDSAMYFCASSGGGQETQYFGPGTRLLVL.